This T cell receptor beta chain stems from a study of T-cell reconstitution after alpha-beta-depleted transplantation in children. General study points: The authors attributed T-cell counts and diversity one year after transplant mostly to newly produced T cells. Several hundred graft clones that had expanded were reportedly the source of alpha-beta T cells about two months after transplant. In some patients, recipient T cells and intrathymic progenitors surviving conditioning explained high day-60 diversity.

Trimming cost V 4 bases and J 5 bases; bases outside gene matches: 8. The CDR3 consists of 15 residues. CDR1 is SGHRS and CDR2 is YFSETQ in the germline V gene. This clonotype was counted many times. Its specificity is unknown. Preparation of the TCRbeta library involved a method that used unique molecular identifiers. One entry per CDR3 protein, called by TCRdb with MiXCR from the PCR reads. The repertoire consists of 330,000 or so distinct CDR3 sequences, with almost 8% occurring once and the leading ten covering 9.1%. This receptor was obtained from a female patient aged 2 to 10 who had a stem cell transplant for Fanconi anemia, so the T cells may come from the graft donor. Sequencing was performed on peripheral blood, taken 360 days after TCRalphabeta/CD19-depleted stem cell transplant. This rearrangement joins TRBV5-1 to TRBJ2-2, with 7 bases fitting TRBD1. The CDR3 nucleotides read TGCGCCAGCAGCCCAGGACAGGTCGAGACCGGGGAGCTGTTTTTT. Translation gives CASSPGQVETGELFF. Drawing the rest from reference TRBV5-1 and TRBJ2-2, the complete variable domain is KAGVTQTPRYLIKTRGQQVTLSCSPISGHRSVSWYQQTPGQGLQFLFEYFSETQRNKGNFPGRFSGRQFSNSRSEMNVSTLELGDSALYLCASSPGQVETGELFFGEGSRLTVL.